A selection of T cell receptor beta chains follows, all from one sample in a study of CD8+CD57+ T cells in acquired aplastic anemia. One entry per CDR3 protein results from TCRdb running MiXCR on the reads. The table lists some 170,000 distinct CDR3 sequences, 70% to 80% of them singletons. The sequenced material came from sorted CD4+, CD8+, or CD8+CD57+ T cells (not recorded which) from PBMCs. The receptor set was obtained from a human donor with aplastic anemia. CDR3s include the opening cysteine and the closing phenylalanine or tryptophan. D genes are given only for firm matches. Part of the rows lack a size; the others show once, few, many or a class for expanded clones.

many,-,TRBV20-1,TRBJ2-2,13,CSVGSLGTGELFF,TGCAGTGTGGGGTCCCTGGGAACCGGGGAGCTGTTTTTT
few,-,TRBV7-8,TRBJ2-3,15,CASSLVAGPTDTQYF,TGTGCCAGCAGCTTAGTCGCAGGGCCAACAGATACGCAGTATTTT
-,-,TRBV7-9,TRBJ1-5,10,CASSLGPQHF,TGTGCCAGCAGCTTAGGGCCCCAGCATTTT
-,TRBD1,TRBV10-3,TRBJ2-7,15,CAISELGQGSFEQYF,TGTGCCATCAGTGAGTTGGGACAGGGATCGTTCGAGCAGTACTTC
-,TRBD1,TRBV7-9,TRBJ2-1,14,CASSPPQGVGEQFF,TGTGCCAGCAGCCCACCACAGGGGGTGGGTGAGCAGTTCTTC
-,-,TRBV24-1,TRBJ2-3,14,CATSDSDTGPTQYF,TGTGCCACCAGTGATTCGGACACCGGGCCTACGCAGTATTTT
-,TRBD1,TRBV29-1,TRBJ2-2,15,CSVARQGAYTGELFF,TGCAGCGTTGCCCGACAGGGGGCTTACACCGGGGAGCTGTTTTTT
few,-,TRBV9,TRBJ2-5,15,CASSVAGGVKETQYF,TGTGCCAGCAGCGTAGCTGGGGGCGTAAAAGAGACCCAGTACTTC
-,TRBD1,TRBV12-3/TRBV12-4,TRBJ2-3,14,CASSPDRGTDTQYF,TGTGCCAGCAGCCCGGACAGGGGCACAGATACGCAGTATTTT
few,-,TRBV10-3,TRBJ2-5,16,CAISSLGVGASETQYF,TGTGCCATCAGTTCTCTTGGTGTGGGGGCATCAGAGACCCAGTACTTC
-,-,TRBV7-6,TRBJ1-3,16,CASSLEPSRSGNTIYF,TGTGCCAGCAGCTTAGAGCCCTCTCGCTCTGGAAACACCATATATTTT
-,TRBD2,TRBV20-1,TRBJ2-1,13,CSAPGLAGDEQFF,TGCAGTGCTCCGGGACTAGCGGGAGATGAGCAGTTCTTC
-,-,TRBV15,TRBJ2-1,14,CATSRARPANEQFF,TGTGCCACCAGCAGAGCCCGACCAGCCAATGAGCAGTTCTTC
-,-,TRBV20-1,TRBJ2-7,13,CSASGVVAGEQYF,TGCAGTGCTAGCGGGGTGGTAGCCGGCGAGCAGTACTTC
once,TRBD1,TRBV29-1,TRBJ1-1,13,CSVLGDRRSEAFF,TGCAGCGTTCTTGGGGACAGAAGAAGTGAAGCTTTCTTT
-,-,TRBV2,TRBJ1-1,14,CASSVTGSNTEAFF,TGTGCCAGCAGTGTAACAGGGTCGAACACTGAAGCTTTCTTT
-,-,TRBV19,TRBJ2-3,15,CASSPSPVSTDTQYF,TGTGCCAGTAGTCCTTCCCCGGTGTCCACAGATACGCAGTATTTT
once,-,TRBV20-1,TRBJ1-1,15,CSARDFGAGVNEAFF,TGCAGTGCTAGAGATTTTGGGGCAGGAGTAAATGAAGCTTTCTTT
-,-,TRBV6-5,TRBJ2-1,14,CASSGTLSTNEQFF,TGTGCCAGCAGCGGGACTCTCTCCACCAATGAGCAGTTCTTC
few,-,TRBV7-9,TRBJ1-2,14,CASSLGVLSYGYTF,TGTGCCAGCAGCTTAGGTGTTCTTAGCTATGGCTACACCTTC
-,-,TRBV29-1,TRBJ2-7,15,CSVPKSVQGRDEQYF,TGCAGCGTCCCCAAAAGCGTCCAGGGGAGGGACGAGCAGTACTTC
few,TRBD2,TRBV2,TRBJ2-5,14,CASSEGTKQETQYF,TGTGCCAGCAGTGAGGGGACTAAACAAGAGACCCAGTACTTC
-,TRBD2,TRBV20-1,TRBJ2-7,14,CSARGIAGTFEQYF,TGCAGTGCTAGAGGGATAGCGGGGACGTTCGAGCAGTACTTC
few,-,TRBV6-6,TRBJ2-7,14,CASRPIGQHYEQYF,TGTGCCAGCAGACCTATTGGACAGCACTACGAGCAGTACTTC
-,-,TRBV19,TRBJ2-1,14,CASIHRGGKNEQFF,TGTGCCAGTATCCACAGGGGAGGGAAAAATGAGCAGTTCTTC
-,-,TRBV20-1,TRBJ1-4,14,CSARVRDPRGKLFF,TGCAGTGCTAGAGTCCGGGACCCAAGAGGAAAACTGTTTTTT
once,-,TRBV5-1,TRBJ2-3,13,CASSFQYPDKQYF,TGCGCCAGCAGCTTTCAGTACCCAGATAAGCAGTATTTT
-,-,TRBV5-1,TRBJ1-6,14,CASSSGPNNSPLHF,TGCGCCAGCAGCTCGGGACCGAATAATTCACCCCTCCACTTT
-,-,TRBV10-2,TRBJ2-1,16,CASSENAGLPYNEQFF,TGCGCCAGCAGTGAGAACGCGGGGCTCCCCTACAATGAGCAGTTCTTC
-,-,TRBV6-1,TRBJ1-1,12,CAVRPSHTEAFF,TGTGCCGTCCGGCCATCCCACACTGAAGCTTTCTTT
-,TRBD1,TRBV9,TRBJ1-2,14,CASSPGGVNYGYAF,TGTGCCAGCAGCCCAGGGGGGGTTAACTATGGCTACGCCTTC